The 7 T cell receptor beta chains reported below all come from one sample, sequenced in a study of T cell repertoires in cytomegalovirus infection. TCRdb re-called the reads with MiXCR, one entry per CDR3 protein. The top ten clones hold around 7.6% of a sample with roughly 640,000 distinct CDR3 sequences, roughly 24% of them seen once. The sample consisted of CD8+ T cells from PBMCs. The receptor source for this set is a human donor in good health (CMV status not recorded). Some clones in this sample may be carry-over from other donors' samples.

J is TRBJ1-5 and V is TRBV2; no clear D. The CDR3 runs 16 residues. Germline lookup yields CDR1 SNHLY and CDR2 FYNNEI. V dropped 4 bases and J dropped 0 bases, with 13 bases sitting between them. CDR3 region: CASSVTTTYSNQPQHF. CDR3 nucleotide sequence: TGTGCCAGCAGTGTTACGACAACTTATAGCAATCAGCCCCAGCATTTT.

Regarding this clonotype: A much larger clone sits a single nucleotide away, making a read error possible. CDR3 nucleotide sequence: TGTGTCAGCAGCTTAGAGAGGAACACTGAAGCTTTCTTT. It codes for CVSSLERNTEAFF. The rearrangement joins TRBV7-9 to TRBJ1-1; unclear D gene. Germline values: CDR1 SEHNR, CDR2 FQNEAQ (reference sequence). The CDR3 runs 13 residues.

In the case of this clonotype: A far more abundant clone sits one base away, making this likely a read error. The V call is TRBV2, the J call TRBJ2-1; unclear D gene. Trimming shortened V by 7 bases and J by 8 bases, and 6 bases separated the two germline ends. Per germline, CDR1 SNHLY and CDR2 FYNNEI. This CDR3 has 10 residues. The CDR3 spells CASKGHEQFF. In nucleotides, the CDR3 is TGTGCCAGCAAGGGCCATGAGCAGTTCTTC.

CDR3 DNA: TGTGCCAGCAGCCTACAGAGGGCGCAGGCAGATACGCAGTATTTT. This encodes CASSLQRAQADTQYF. The chain carries TRBV7-9 and TRBJ2-3; D might be TRBD2 (5 bases). Germline assignment: CDR1 SEHNR and CDR2 FQNEAQ (reference sequence). This CDR3 contains 15 residues. Trimming cost V 5 bases and J 4 bases, with 16 bases left between them.

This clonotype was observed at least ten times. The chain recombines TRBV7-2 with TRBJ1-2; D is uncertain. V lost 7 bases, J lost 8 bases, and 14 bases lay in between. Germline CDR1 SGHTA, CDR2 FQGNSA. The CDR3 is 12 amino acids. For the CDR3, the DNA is TGTGCCAGCAAATTAAGCCGTTGGGGCTACACCTTC. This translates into CASKLSRWGYTF.

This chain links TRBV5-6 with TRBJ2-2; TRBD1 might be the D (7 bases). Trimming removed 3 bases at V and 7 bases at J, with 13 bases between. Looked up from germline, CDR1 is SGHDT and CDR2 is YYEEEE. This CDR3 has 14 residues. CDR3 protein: CASSSGGGVGELFF. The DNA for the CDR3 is TGTGCCAGCAGCTCAGGAGGGGGCGTCGGGGAGCTGTTTTTT. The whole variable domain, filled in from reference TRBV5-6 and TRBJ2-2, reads DAGVTQSPTHLIKTRGQQVTLRCSPKSGHDTVSWYQQALGQGPQFIFQYYEEEERQRGNFPDRFSGHQFPNYSSELNVNALLLGDSALYLCASSSGGGVGELFFGEGSRLTVL.

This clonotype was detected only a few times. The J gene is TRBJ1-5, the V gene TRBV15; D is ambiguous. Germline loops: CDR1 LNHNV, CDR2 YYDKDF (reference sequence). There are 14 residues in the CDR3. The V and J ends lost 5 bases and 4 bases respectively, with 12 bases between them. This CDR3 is CATSGGGWNQPQHF. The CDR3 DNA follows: TGTGCCACCAGCGGAGGAGGGTGGAATCAGCCCCAGCATTTT.